This T cell receptor beta chain originates from a study of blood T cell repertoires in COVID-19. Study context: The United States, Italy and Spain supplied acute and convalescent COVID-19 samples. Nucleic acid was either cDNA or gDNA, and it came from T cells, B-cell-depleted T cells, or PBMCs.

TCRdb keeps only in-frame clones here, not all; method: immunoSEQ multiplex PCR. The sample lists about 82,000 clones, 78% occurring once. The V end lost 4 bases, the J end lost 1 base, and 11 bases lay between the germline ends. Germline CDR1 is SEHNR and CDR2 is FQNEAQ (reference sequence). The CDR3 runs 15 residues. Seattle-derived patients entered the study during active infection and were followed longitudinally. This clone was detected only a few times. The material sequenced was peripheral blood. The source is a man in his sixties with COVID-19, enrolled during active disease. The chain is built from TRBV7-9 and TRBJ1-5; D is uncertain. CDR3 sequence: CASSWEGSSNQPQHF. The CDR3 DNA reads as TGTGCCAGCAGCTGGGAGGGTAGCAGCAATCAGCCCCAGCATTTT.